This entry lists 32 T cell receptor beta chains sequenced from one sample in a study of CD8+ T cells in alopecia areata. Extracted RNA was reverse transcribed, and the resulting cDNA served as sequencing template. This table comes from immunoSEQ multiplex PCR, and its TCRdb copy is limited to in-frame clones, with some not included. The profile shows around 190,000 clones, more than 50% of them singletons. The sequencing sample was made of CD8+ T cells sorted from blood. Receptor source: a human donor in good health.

This CDR3 reads CASSVVGNQETQYF. The CDR3 nucleotides read TGTGCCAGCAGCGTAGTGGGCAACCAAGAGACCCAGTACTTC. V usage is TRBV9 and J usage is TRBJ2-5; D is unclear. V was pared by 0 bases and J by 0 bases, with 6 bases between. Germline CDR1 reads SGDLS; CDR2 reads YYNGEE. The CDR3 extends over 14 amino acids.

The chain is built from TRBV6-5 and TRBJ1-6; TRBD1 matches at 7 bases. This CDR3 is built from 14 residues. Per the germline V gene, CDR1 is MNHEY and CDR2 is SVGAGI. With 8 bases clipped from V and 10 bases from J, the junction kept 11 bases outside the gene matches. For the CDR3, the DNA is TGTGCCAGCCTAAAGACAGGGAGATCCTCACCCCTCCACTTT. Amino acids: CASLKTGRSSPLHF.

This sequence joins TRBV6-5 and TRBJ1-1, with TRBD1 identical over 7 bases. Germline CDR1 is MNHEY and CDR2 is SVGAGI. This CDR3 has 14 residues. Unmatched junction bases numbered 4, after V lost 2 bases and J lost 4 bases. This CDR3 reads CASSYTTGLTEAFF. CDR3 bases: TGTGCCAGCAGTTACACGACAGGGCTCACTGAAGCTTTCTTT.

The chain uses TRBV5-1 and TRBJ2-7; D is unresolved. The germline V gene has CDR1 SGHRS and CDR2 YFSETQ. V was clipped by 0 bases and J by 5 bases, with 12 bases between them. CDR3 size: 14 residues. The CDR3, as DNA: TGCGCCAGCAGCTTGGAGGCCGAATTGAACGAGCAGTACTTC. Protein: CASSLEAELNEQYF.

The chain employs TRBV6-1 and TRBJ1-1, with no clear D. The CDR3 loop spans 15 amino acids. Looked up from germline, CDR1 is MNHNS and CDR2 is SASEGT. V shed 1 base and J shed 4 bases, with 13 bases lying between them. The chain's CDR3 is CASSEGILSGTEAFF. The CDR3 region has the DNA TGTGCCAGCAGTGAAGGTATCTTGTCGGGCACTGAAGCTTTCTTT.

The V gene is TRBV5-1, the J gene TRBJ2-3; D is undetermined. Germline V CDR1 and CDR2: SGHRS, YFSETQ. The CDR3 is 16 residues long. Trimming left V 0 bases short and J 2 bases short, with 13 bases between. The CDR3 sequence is CASSLGGQRPTDTQYF. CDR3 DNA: TGCGCCAGCAGCTTGGGAGGTCAGCGACCCACAGATACGCAGTATTTT.

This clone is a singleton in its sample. The CDR3 protein is CAPTPDRSKNEQFF. CDR3 bases: TGTGCCCCCACCCCGGACAGGTCAAAGAATGAGCAGTTCTTC. The chain joins TRBV6-6 to TRBJ2-1; 7 nucleotides match TRBD1. The CDR3 totals 14 residues. The germline CDR1 and CDR2 sequences are MNHNY and SVGAGI (reference sequence). V was clipped by 11 bases and J by 7 bases; unmatched bases: 14.

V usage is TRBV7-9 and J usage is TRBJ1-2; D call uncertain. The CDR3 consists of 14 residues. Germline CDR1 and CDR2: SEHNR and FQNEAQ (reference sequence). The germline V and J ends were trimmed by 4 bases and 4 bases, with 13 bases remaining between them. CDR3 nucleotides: TGTGCCAGCAGCTCTCCCGAGGTTACCTATGGCTACACCTTC. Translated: CASSSPEVTYGYTF.

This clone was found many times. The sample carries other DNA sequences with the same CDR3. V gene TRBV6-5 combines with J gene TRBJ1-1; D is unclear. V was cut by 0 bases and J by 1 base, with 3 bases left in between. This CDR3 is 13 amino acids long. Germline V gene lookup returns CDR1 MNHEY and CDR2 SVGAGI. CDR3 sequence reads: CASSYSENTEAFF. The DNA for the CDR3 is TGTGCCAGCAGTTACTCGGAGAACACTGAAGCTTTCTTT.

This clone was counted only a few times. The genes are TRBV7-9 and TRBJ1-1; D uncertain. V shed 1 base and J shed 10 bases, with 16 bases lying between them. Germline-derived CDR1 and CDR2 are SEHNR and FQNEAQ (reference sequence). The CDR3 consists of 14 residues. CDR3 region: CASSLVLPGAGAFF. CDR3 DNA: TGTGCCAGCAGCTTAGTTCTTCCCGGAGCCGGAGCTTTCTTT. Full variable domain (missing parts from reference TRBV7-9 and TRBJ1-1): DTGVSQNPRHKITKRGQNVTFRCDPISEHNRLYWYRQTLGQGPEFLTYFQNEAQLEKSRLLSDRFSAERPKGSFSTLEIQRTEQGDSAMYLCASSLVLPGAGAFFGQGTRLTVV.

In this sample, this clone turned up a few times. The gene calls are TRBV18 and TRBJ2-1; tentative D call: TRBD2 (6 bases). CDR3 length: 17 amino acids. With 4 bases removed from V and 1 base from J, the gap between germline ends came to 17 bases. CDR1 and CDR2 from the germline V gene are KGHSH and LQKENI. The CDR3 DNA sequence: TGTGCCAGCTCACGAAAACATCCTAGCGTATCCTACAATGAGCAGTTCTTC. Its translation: CASSRKHPSVSYNEQFF.

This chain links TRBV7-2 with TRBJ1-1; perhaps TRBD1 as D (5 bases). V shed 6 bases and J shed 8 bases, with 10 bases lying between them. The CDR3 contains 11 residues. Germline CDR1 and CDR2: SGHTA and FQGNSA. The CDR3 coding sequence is TGTGCCAGCAGACAGGTTGCGGAAGCTTTCTTT. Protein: CASRQVAEAFF.

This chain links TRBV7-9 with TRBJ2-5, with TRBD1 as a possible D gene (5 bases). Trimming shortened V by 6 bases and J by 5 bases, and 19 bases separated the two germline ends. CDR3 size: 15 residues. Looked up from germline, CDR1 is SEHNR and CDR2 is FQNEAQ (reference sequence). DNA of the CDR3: TGTGCCAGCAGGCCAACAGGTTCCCCCCACGAGACCCAGTACTTC. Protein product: CASRPTGSPHETQYF.

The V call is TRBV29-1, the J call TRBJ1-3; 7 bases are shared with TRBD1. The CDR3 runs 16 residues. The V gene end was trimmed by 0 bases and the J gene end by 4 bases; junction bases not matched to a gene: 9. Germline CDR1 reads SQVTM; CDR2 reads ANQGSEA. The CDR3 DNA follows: TGCAGCGTTGAAGAGATGGGTCGACAGGGCGGAAACACCATATATTTT. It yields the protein CSVEEMGRQGGNTIYF. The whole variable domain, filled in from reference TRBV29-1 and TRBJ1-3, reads SAVISQKPSRDICQRGTSLTIQCQVDSQVTMMFWYRQQPGQSLTLIATANQGSEATYESGFVIDKFPISRPNLTFSTLTVSNMSPEDSSIYLCSVEEMGRQGGNTIYFGEGSWLTVV.

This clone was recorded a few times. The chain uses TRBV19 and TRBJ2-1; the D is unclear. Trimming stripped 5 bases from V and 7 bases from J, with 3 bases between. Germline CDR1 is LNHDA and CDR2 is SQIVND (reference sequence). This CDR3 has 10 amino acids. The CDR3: CASSQNEQFF. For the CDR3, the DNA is TGTGCCAGTAGTCAGAATGAGCAGTTCTTC. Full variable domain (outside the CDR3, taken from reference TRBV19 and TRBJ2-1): DGGITQSPKYLFRKEGQNVTLSCEQNLNHDAMYWYRQDPGQGLRLIYYSQIVNDFQKGDIAEGYSVSREKKESFPLTVTSAQKNPTAFYLCASSQNEQFFGPGTRLTVL.

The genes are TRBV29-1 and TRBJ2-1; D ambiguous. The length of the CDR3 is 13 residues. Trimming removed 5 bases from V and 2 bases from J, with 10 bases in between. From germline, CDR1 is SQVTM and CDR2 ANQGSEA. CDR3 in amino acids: CSVLLSTYNEQFF. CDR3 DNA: TGCAGCGTTCTGCTTTCCACCTACAATGAGCAGTTCTTC.

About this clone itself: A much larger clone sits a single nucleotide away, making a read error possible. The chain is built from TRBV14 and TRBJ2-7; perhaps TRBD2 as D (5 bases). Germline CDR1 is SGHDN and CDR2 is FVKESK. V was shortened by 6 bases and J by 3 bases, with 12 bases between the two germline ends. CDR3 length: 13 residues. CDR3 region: CASSPRAGYEQYF. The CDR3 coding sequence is TGTGCCAGCAGTCCGAGGGCAGGCTACGAGCAGTACTTC.

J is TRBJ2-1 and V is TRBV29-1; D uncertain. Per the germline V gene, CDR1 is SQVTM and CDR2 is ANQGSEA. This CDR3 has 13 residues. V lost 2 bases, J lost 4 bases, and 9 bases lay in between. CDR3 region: CSVEFYGYNEQFF. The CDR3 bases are TGCAGCGTTGAATTTTATGGATACAATGAGCAGTTCTTC.

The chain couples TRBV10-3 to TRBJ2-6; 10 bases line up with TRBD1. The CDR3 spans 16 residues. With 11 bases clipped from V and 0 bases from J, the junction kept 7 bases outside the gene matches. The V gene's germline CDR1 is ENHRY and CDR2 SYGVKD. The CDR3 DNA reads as TGTGCCGGGGGGACAGGGGTTTTCTCTGGGGCCAACGTCCTGACTTTC. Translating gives CAGGTGVFSGANVLTF.

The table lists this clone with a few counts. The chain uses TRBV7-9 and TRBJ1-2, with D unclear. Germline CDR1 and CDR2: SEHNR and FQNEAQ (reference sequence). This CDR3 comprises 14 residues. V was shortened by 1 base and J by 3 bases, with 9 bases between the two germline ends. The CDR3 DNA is TGTGCCAGCAGCTTAGACATGGGGTACTATGGCTACACCTTC. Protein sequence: CASSLDMGYYGYTF. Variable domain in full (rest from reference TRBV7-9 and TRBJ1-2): DTGVSQNPRHKITKRGQNVTFRCDPISEHNRLYWYRQTLGQGPEFLTYFQNEAQLEKSRLLSDRFSAERPKGSFSTLEIQRTEQGDSAMYLCASSLDMGYYGYTFGSGTRLTVV.

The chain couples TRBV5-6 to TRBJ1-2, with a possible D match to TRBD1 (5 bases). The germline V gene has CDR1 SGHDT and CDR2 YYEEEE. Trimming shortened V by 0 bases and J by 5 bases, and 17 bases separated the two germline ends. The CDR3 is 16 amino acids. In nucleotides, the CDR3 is TGTGCCAGCAGCTTGGATGTCCTTCAGGGCCGTTATGGCTACACCTTC. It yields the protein CASSLDVLQGRYGYTF.

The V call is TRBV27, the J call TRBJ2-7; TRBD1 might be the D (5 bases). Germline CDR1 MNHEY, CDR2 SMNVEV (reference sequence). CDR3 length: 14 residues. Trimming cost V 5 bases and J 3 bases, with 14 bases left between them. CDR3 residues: CASSLKGLYYEQYF. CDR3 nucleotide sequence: TGTGCCAGCAGTCTGAAGGGGCTCTACTACGAGCAGTACTTC.

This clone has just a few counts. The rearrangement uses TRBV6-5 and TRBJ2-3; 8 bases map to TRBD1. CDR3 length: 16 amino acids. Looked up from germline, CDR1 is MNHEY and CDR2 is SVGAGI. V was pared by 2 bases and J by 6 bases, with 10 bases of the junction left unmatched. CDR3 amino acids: CASSYISQGARDTQYF. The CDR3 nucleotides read TGTGCCAGCAGTTACATCTCGCAGGGGGCAAGGGATACGCAGTATTTT.

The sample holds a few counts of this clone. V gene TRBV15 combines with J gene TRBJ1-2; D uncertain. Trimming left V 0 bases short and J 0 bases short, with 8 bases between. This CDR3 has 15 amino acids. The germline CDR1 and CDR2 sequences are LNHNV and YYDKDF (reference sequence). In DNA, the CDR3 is TGTGCCACCAGCAGAGAGTTGGCATCTAACTATGGCTACACCTTC. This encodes CATSRELASNYGYTF.

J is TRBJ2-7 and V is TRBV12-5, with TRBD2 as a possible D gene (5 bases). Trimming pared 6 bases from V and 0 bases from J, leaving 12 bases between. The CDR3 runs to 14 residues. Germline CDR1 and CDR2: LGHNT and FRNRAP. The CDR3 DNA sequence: TGTGCTAGTGGAGCCGGGATCCCCTCCTACGAGCAGTACTTC. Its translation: CASGAGIPSYEQYF.

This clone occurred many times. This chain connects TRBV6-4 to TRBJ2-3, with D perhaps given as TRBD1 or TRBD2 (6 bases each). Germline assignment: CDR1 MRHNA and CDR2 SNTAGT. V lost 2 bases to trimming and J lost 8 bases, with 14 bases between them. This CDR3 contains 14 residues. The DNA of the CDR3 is TGTGCCAGCAGTGACGGCGGGGACACTGGTACGCAGTATTTT. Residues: CASSDGGDTGTQYF.

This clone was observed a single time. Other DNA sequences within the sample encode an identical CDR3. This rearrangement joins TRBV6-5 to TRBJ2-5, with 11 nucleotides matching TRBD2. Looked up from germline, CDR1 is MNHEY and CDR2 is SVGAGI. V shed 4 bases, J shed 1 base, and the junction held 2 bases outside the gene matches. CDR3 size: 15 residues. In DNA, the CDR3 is TGTGCCAGCAGTTCTAGCGGGGGGACCCAAGAGACCCAGTACTTC. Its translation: CASSSSGGTQETQYF.

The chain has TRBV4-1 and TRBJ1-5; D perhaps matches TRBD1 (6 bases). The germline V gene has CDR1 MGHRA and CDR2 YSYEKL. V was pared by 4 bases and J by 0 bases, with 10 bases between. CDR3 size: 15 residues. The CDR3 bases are TGCGCCAGCAGCCGGGCAGGGGATAGCAATCAGCCCCAGCATTTT. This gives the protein CASSRAGDSNQPQHF.

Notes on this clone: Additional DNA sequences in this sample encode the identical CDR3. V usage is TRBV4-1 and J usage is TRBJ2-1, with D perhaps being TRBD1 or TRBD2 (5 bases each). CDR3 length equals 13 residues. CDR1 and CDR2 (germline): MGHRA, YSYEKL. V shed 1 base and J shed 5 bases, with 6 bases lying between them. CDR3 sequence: CASSQVGDNEQFF. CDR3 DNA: TGCGCCAGCAGCCAAGTGGGGGACAATGAGCAGTTCTTC.

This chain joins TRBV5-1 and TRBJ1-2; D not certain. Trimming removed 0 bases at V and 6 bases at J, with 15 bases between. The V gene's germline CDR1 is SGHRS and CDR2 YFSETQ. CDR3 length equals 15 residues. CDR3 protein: CASSLVEGSLNGYTF. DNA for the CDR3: TGCGCCAGCAGCTTGGTTGAGGGTTCCCTCAATGGCTACACCTTC.

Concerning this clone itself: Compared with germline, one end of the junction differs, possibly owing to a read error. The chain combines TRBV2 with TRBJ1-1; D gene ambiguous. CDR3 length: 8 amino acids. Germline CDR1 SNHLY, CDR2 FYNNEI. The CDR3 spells CASSEEVF. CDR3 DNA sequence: TGTGCCAGCAGTGAGGAGGTGTTT.

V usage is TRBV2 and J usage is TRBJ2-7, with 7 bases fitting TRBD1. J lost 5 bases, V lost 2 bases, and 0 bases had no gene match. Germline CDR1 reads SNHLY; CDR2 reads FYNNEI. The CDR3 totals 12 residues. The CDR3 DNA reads TGTGCCAGCAGTGAACAGGGGGACGAGCAGTACTTC. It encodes CASSEQGDEQYF.